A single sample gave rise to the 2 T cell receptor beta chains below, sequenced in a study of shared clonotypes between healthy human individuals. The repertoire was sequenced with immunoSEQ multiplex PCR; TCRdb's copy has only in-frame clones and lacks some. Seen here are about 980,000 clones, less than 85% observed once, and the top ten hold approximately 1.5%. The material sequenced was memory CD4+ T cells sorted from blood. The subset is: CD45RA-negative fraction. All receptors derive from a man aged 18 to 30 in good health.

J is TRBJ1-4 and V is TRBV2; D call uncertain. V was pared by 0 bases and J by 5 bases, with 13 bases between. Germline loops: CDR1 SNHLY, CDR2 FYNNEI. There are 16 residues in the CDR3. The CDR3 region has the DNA TGTGCCAGCAGTGAAGCGGGCTTTTCGGAGAATGAAAAACTGTTTTTT. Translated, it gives CASSEAGFSENEKLFF.

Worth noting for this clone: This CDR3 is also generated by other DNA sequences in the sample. The CDR3 DNA follows: TGTGCCAGCAGCCCCACCGGGACCTACGAGCAGTACTTC. Its translation: CASSPTGTYEQYF. The chain uses TRBV11-3 and TRBJ2-7; D is perhaps TRBD2 (5 bases). The CDR3 has 13 amino acids. Deletions cut 5 bases from V and 2 bases from J, with 10 bases between. Germline lookup yields CDR1 SGHNT and CDR2 YENEEA.